This passage covers 18 T cell receptor beta chains from one sample sequenced in a study of CD8+CD57+ T cells in acquired aplastic anemia. Patients chosen for sequencing had CD8+CD57+ cells that had expanded, as shown by flow cytometry. For CDR3 and TCR beta VDJ profiling, genomic DNA was the template used. MiXCR, run by TCRdb on the reads, gives a single entry per CDR3 protein. The table shows 200,000 to 250,000 distinct CDR3 sequences, with around 49% occurring only once. Source material: sorted CD4+, CD8+, or CD8+CD57+ T cells (not recorded which) from PBMCs. The receptors originated from a human donor with aplastic anemia.

The CDR3 sequence is CASRWFSGGPSSYNEQFF. CDR3 coding DNA: TGTGCCAGCAGATGGTTTAGCGGGGGGCCGAGCTCCTACAATGAGCAGTTCTTC. The chain carries TRBV7-3 and TRBJ2-1; TRBD2 agrees at 10 bases. The CDR3 length is 18 residues. J lost 0 bases, V lost 6 bases, and 11 bases had no gene match. From germline, CDR1 is SGHTA and CDR2 FQGTGA.

The gene calls are TRBV19 and TRBJ2-7, with D tentatively TRBD1 (6 bases). The CDR3 sequence is 13 residues long. CDR1 LNHDA and CDR2 SQIVND come from the germline V gene (reference sequence). The V end was cut by 5 bases, the J end by 7 bases, with 15 bases between. The CDR3 loop reads CASSHQGSGEQYF. CDR3 DNA sequence: TGTGCCAGTAGTCATCAGGGGTCGGGAGAGCAGTACTTC.

The rearrangement links TRBV19 to TRBJ1-1; tentative D call: TRBD1 (6 bases). Germline-derived CDR1 and CDR2 are LNHDA and SQIVND (reference sequence). The CDR3 runs 18 residues. The ends were cut back, 3 bases at V and 2 bases at J, with 22 bases in the middle. The CDR3 loop reads CASSIEGGSETVNTEAFF. The DNA for the CDR3 is TGTGCCAGTAGTATCGAGGGGGGTTCGGAGACGGTAAACACTGAAGCTTTCTTT.

The chain uses TRBV15 and TRBJ2-7, with 8 bases fitting TRBD1. The CDR3 runs 15 residues. The V and J ends lost 1 base and 2 bases, in that order; junction bases with no gene match: 4. Germline loops: CDR1 LNHNV, CDR2 YYDKDF (reference sequence). CDR3 sequence (DNA): TGTGCCACCAGCAGAGGGACAGGGACAACCTACGAGCAGTACTTC. This translates into CATSRGTGTTYEQYF.

The DNA for the CDR3 is TGCAGCGTTGCTGCAGATTCTGATACGCAGTATTTT. This gives the protein CSVAADSDTQYF. The gene calls are TRBV29-1 and TRBJ2-3; D not certain. The V gene's germline CDR1 is SQVTM and CDR2 ANQGSEA. The CDR3 totals 12 residues. The germline V and J ends were trimmed by 4 bases and 6 bases, with 11 bases remaining between them.

A few counts support this clonotype. The chain couples TRBV7-2 to TRBJ2-6, with 12 bases fitting TRBD1. CDR3 length equals 19 residues. Trimming cost V 5 bases and J 4 bases; bases outside gene matches: 12. CDR1 and CDR2 from the germline V gene are SGHTA and FQGNSA. This CDR3 is CASSPLGGQGARGANVLTF. The CDR3 nucleotides read TGTGCCAGCAGCCCCCTCGGGGGACAGGGGGCTAGAGGGGCCAACGTCCTGACTTTC.

This clonotype was observed a single time. V usage is TRBV12-3 or TRBV12-4 and J usage is TRBJ2-3; perhaps TRBD1 as D (10 bases). The CDR3 consists of 19 residues. The germline V and J ends were trimmed by 4 bases and 4 bases, with 27 bases remaining between them. Here the CDR3 reads CASSWDRGHSGGDSDTQYF. CDR3 nucleotides: TGTGCCAGCAGTTGGGACAGGGGCCATAGCGGGGGTGACTCAGATACGCAGTATTTT.

Notes on this clonotype: A much larger clone differs from this one at a single base, so this may be a read error. The J gene is TRBJ1-3, the V gene TRBV6-6, with D maybe TRBD1 (6 bases). The CDR3 is 14 residues long. CDR1 is MNHNY and CDR2 is SVGAGI in the germline V gene (reference sequence). The CDR3 sequence: CASSYGGEGTTIYF. CDR3 sequence (DNA): TGTGCCAGCAGTTACGGGGGCGAAGGAACCACCATATATTTT.

For this clonotype: Just one base apart from a much larger clone, this may be a read error. V usage is TRBV30 and J usage is TRBJ1-3; D is ambiguous. This CDR3 region has 13 residues. Between the trimmed V and J ends, which lost 1 base and 8 bases, there was a span of 12 bases. Germline V gives CDR1 GTSNPN, CDR2 SVGIG (reference sequence). DNA of the CDR3: TGTGCCTGGAGTGAGACGGGCGGAGACACCATATATTTT. The encoded protein is CAWSETGGDTIYF.

The rearrangement links TRBV29-1 to TRBJ2-3; D might be TRBD1 (5 bases). V lost 3 bases to trimming and J lost 0 bases, with 13 bases between them. The CDR3 totals 15 residues. CDR1 is SQVTM, CDR2 ANQGSEA, per germline. CDR3 amino acids: CSVEPDTASTDTQYF. DNA of the CDR3: TGCAGCGTTGAGCCGGACACCGCCAGCACAGATACGCAGTATTTT.

The chain combines TRBV14 with TRBJ2-1; TRBD1 agrees at 7 bases. V dropped 4 bases and J dropped 3; count of bases not matched to a gene: 9. The germline CDR1 and CDR2 sequences are SGHDN and FVKESK. This CDR3 contains 16 residues. CDR3 DNA: TGTGCCAGCAGCCGTGGAACGACAGGGAACTACAATGAGCAGTTCTTC. It yields the protein CASSRGTTGNYNEQFF.

V gene TRBV10-3 combines with J gene TRBJ2-7, with TRBD1 matching 10 bases. Looked up from germline, CDR1 is ENHRY and CDR2 is SYGVKD. The CDR3 sequence is 14 residues long. The V and J ends lost 10 bases and 6 bases, in that order; junction bases with no gene match: 12. The CDR3 DNA follows: TGTGCCACCGATAGCGGGACAGGGGATAGCGAGCAGTACTTC. It yields the protein CATDSGTGDSEQYF.

This rearrangement joins TRBV20-1 to TRBJ2-5; no definite D call. Germline CDR1 and CDR2: DFQATT and SNEGSKA (reference sequence). Trimming stripped 6 bases from V and 7 bases from J, with 6 bases between. The CDR3 extends over 9 amino acids. Here the CDR3 DNA reads TGCAGTGCCAAATGGACCCAGTACTTC. Encoded protein: CSAKWTQYF.

The rearrangement joins TRBV19 to TRBJ1-1, with D hard to call. The CDR3 spans 13 residues. Germline V gene sequence: CDR1 LNHDA, CDR2 SQIVND (reference sequence). Trimming shortened V by 0 bases and J by 2 bases, and 4 bases separated the two germline ends. CDR3 DNA sequence: TGTGCCAGTAGTATAGAAATCAACACTGAAGCTTTCTTT. It yields the protein CASSIEINTEAFF.

V is TRBV20-1 and J is TRBJ1-2; no reliable D call. This CDR3 is built from 12 residues. Germline V gene data show CDR1 as DFQATT and CDR2 as SNEGSKA (reference sequence). The V gene lost 3 bases and the J gene lost 5 bases, with 10 bases spanning the gap. The CDR3 DNA sequence: TGCAGTGCTAGGCGGGGAACTTATGGCTACACCTTC. Its protein product is CSARRGTYGYTF.

This clonotype was recorded a few times. A much larger clone differs from this one at a single base, so this may be a read error. This rearrangement joins TRBV11-3 to TRBJ2-2; the D gene is possibly TRBD2 (5 bases). Per the germline V gene, CDR1 is SGHNT and CDR2 is YENEEA. This CDR3 has 13 amino acids. Here the CDR3 DNA reads TGTGCCAGCAGCTTAAGTAGGACCGGGGAGCTGTCTTTT. It encodes CASSLSRTGELSF.

The chain joins TRBV7-8 to TRBJ2-3, with a tentative D call TRBD2 (5 bases). Germline loops: CDR1 SGHVS, CDR2 FQNEAQ. The CDR3 is 15 amino acids. Trimming removed 2 bases from V and 0 bases from J, with 9 bases in between. The CDR3 bases are TGTGCCAGCAGCTTAATTAGGACTAGCACAGATACGCAGTATTTT. Its translation is CASSLIRTSTDTQYF.

This clonotype was seen repeatedly, ten times or more. The chain uses TRBV11-2 and TRBJ1-1, with D hard to call. The CDR3 consists of 14 residues. Germline loops: CDR1 SGHAT, CDR2 FQNNGV. Trimming removed 6 bases from V and 1 base from J, with 12 bases in between. CDR3 in amino acids: CASSPRTENTEAFF. Here the CDR3 DNA reads TGTGCCAGCAGTCCCCGGACCGAGAACACTGAAGCTTTCTTT.